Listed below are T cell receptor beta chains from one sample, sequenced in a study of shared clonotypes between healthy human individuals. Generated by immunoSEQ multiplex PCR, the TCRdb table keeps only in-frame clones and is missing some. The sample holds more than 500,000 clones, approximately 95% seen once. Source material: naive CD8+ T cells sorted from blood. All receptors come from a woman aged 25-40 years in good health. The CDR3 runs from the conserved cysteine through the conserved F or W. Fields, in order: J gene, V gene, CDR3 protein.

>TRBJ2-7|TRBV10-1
CASSEHAGPLEQYF
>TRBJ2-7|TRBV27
CAIARDRVHEQYF
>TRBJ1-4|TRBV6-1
CASIEVRRSNEKLFF
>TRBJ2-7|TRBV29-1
CSVGPGSIEQYF
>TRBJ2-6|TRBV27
CATVLGANVLTF
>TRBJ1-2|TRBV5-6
CASSSLRLGYTF
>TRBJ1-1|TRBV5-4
CASSGGQGNTEAFF
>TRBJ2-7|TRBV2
CASNLWGLAVYEQYF
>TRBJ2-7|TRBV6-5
CASSYGTIPYEQYF
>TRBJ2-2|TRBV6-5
CASSYQVGDTGELFF
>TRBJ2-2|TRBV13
CASSSRTSDGVTGELFF
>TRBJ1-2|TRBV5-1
CASSLARGDYTF
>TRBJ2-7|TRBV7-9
CASSLGGSEQYF
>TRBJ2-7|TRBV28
CASSFMGVSYEQYF
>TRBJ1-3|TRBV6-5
CASSYGQGLADTIYF
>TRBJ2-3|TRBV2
CASSNTGTDTQYF
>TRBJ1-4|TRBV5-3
CARSLWPGGRWNEKLFF
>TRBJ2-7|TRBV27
CASSAARYYEQYF
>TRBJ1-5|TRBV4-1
CASSHWTGQPQHF
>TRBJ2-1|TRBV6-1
CASRQGANEQFF
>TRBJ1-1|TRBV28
CASSLSSDLTTEAFF
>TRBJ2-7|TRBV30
CAWSTGSSYEQYF
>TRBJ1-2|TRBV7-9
CASTPGGAGYGYTF
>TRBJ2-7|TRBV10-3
CAIGEVAGWGHEQYF
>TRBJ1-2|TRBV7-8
CASSSGGGAGGYTF
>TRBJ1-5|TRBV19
CASSSGSTPNQPQHF
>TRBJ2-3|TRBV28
CASSLSLGLLADTQYF
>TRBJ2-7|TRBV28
CASSLWVETTYEQYF
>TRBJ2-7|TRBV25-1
CASSPSRWEQYF
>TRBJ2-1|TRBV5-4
CASSLQTGGLNEQFF
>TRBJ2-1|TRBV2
CASSGLAWEQFF
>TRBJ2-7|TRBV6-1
CATSSGISYEQYF
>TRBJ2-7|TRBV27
CASSYGRKYEQYF
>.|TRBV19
CASSRLADSYEQYF
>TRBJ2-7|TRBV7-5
CVRSPPWTAYEQYF
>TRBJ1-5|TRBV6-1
CASSERGTGISGNQPQHF
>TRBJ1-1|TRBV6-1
CASRERGGVTEAFF
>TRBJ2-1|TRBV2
CASSPRLALTYNEQFF
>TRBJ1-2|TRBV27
CASGQTNYGYTF
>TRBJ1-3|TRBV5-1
CASSLVGSGNTIYF
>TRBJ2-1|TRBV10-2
CASKSLAGERYNEQFF
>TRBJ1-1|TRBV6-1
CASSSRGLGTEAFF
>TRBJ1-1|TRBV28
CASSLSQGLNTEAFF
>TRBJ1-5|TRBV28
CASGYQPQHF
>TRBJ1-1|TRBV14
CASSQVPGVATEAFF
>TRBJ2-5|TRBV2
CASNAQLIVGGETQYF
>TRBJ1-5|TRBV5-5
CASSPEAMIANQPQHF
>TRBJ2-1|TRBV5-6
CASSTDWDNEQFF
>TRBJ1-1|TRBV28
CASSLRRVVNTEAFF
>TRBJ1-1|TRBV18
CASSLGTYEAFF
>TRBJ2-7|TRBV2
CASTEGHTLNTYEQYF
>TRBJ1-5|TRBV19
CASSMIPGLNQPQHF
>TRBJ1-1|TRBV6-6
CASAWTGGYTEAFF
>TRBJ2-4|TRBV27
CASSPMGEIAKNIQYF
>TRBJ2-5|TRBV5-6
CASSYPTGPGATQYF